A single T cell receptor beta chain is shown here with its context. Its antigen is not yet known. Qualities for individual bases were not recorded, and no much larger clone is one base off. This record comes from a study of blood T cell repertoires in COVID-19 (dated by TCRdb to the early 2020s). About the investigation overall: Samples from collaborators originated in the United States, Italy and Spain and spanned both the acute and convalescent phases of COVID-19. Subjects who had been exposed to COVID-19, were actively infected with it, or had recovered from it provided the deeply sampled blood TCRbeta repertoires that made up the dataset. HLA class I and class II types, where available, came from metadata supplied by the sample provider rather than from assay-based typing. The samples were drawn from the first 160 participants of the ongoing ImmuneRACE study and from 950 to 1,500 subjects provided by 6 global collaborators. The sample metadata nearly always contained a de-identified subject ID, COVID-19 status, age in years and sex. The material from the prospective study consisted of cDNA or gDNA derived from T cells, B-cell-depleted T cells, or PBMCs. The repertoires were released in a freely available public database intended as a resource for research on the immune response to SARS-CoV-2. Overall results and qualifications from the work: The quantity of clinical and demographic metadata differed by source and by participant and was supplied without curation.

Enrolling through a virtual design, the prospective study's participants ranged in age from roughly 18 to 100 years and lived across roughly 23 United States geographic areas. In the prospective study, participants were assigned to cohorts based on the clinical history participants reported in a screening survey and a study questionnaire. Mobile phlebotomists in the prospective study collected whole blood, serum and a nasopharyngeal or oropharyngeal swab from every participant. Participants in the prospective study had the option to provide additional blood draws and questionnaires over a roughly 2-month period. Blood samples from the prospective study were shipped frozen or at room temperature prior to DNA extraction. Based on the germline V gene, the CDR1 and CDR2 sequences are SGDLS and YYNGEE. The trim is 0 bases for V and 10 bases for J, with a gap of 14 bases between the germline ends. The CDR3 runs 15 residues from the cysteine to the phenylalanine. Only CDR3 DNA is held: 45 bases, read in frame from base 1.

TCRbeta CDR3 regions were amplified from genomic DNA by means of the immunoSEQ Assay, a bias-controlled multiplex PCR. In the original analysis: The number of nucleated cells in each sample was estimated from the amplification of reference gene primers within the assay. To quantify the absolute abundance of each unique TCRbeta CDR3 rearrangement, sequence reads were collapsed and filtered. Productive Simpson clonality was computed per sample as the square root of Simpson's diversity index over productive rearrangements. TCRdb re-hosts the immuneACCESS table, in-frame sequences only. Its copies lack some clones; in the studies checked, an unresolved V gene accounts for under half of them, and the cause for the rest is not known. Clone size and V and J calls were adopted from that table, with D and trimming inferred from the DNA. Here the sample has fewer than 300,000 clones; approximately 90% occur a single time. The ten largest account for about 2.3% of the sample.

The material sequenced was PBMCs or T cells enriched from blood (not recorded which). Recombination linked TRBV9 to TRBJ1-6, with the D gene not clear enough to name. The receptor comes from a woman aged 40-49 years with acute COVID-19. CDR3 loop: CASSVGDSSWSPLHF. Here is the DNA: TGTGCCAGCAGCGTAGGCGACTCCTCCTGGTCACCCCTCCACTTT.